Below are 12 T cell receptor beta chains sequenced from a single sample in a study of blood T cell repertoires in COVID-19. Assay: immunoSEQ multiplex PCR; the TCRdb copy retains only in-frame clones and omits some. This table holds 100,000 to 120,000 clones, around 68% found once. Sequencing input: peripheral blood. The receptor set was obtained from a woman aged 60 to 75 with acute or convalescent COVID-19.

V gene TRBV5-1 combines with J gene TRBJ1-5; D not resolved. Per germline, CDR1 SGHRS and CDR2 YFSETQ. CDR3 size: 15 residues. V gave up 0 bases and J gave up 0 bases, with 7 bases separating them. CDR3 region: CASSLDGDSNQPQHF. The CDR3 DNA reads as TGCGCCAGCAGCTTGGACGGGGATAGCAATCAGCCCCAGCATTTT.

The chain couples TRBV6-2 or TRBV6-3 to TRBJ1-6; no clear D gene. In germline, CDR1 is MNHEY, CDR2 SVGEGT. With 3 bases removed from V and 7 bases from J, the gap between germline ends came to 7 bases. The CDR3 loop spans 13 amino acids. The CDR3 bases are TGTGCCAGCAGTTATTCTAACAATTCACCCCTCCACTTT. Encoded protein: CASSYSNNSPLHF.

The chain employs TRBV6-5 and TRBJ1-2; D may be TRBD1 (6 bases). Germline CDR1 is MNHEY and CDR2 is SVGAGI. Trimming took 6 bases from V and 7 from J, leaving 12 bases between them. This CDR3 region has 12 residues. The CDR3 is CASRGGEGGYTF. As DNA, the CDR3 is TGTGCCAGCAGAGGGGGGGAGGGTGGCTACACCTTC.

V and J are TRBV28 and TRBJ2-7; maybe TRBD1 (5 bases). The germline gives CDR1 MDHEN, CDR2 SYDVKM. V lost 4 bases and J lost 0, with 13 bases in between. The CDR3 is made up of 15 amino acids. CDR3 in DNA: TGTGCCAGCAGTTCTCTGGGGCCGGACTCCTACGAGCAGTACTTC. Translated, it gives CASSSLGPDSYEQYF. Drawing the rest from reference TRBV28 and TRBJ2-7, the complete variable domain is DVKVTQSSRYLVKRTGEKVFLECVQDMDHENMFWYRQDPGLGLRLIYFSYDVKMKEKGDIPEGYSVSREKKERFSLILESASTNQTSMYLCASSSLGPDSYEQYFGPGTRLTVT.

The chain has TRBV7-5 and TRBJ2-5; TRBD1, as called in the table, went unchecked against the DNA. TRBV7-5 is deemed a pseudogene. The CDR3 contains 15 residues. CDR3 in amino acids: CVRSLVQGEEETQYF. CDR3 sequence (DNA): TGTGTCAGAAGCTTAGTACAGGGGGAGGAGGAGACCCAGTACTTC.

Here the CDR3 DNA reads TGTGCCAGCAGTGAGAGGGAGGGGAGGTCAGGGAGAAACACCATATATTTT. It codes for CASSEREGRSGRNTIYF. This chain links TRBV6-1 with TRBJ1-3, with D possibly matching TRBD1 (5 bases). The CDR3 is 17 amino acids. Trimming stripped 3 bases from V and 5 bases from J, with 20 bases between. Germline V lookup: CDR1 MNHNS, CDR2 SASEGT.

The chain has TRBV3-1 (or the pseudogene TRBV3-2) and TRBJ1-1, with no clear D. This CDR3 is built from 14 residues. V lost 1 base and J lost 1, with 7 bases in between. Germline CDR1 and CDR2: LGHDT and YNNKEL (reference sequence). The CDR3 DNA reads as TGTGCCAGCAGCCAAGTCCGGGGGAACACTGAAGCTTTCTTT. It is translated as CASSQVRGNTEAFF.

V is TRBV7-2 and J is TRBJ1-1; 8 bases align to TRBD1. V was pared by 2 bases and J by 1 base, with 3 bases of the junction left unmatched. Germline CDR1 reads SGHTA; CDR2 reads FQGNSA. The CDR3 runs 15 residues. The CDR3 protein is CASSLRGQANTEAFF. CDR3 nucleotide sequence: TGTGCCAGCAGCTTACGGGGACAGGCGAACACTGAAGCTTTCTTT. Complete variable domain (other parts from reference TRBV7-2 and TRBJ1-1): GAGVSQSPSNKVTEKGKDVELRCDPISGHTALYWYRQSLGQGLEFLIYFQGNSAPDKSGLPSDRFSAERTGGSVSTLTIQRTQQEDSAVYLCASSLRGQANTEAFFGQGTRLTVV.

The J gene is TRBJ2-3, the V gene TRBV9, with 9 positions matching TRBD1. Germline CDR1 reads SGDLS; CDR2 reads YYNGEE. The J segment lost 4 bases and the V segment lost 0 bases, leaving 6 bases of the junction unmatched. The CDR3 is 16 amino acids. The DNA of the CDR3 is TGTGCCAGCAGCGTAGGGGGACAGGGAATAGCAGATACGCAGTATTTT. Its translation: CASSVGGQGIADTQYF.

The chain links TRBV3-1 (or the pseudogene TRBV3-2) to TRBJ1-2; D remains ambiguous. CDR3 length: 14 residues. Trimming took 2 bases from V and 3 from J, leaving 10 bases between them. Germline V lookup: CDR1 LGHDT, CDR2 YNNKEL (reference sequence). In DNA, the CDR3 is TGTGCCAGCAGCCAACCTTTTCCCTACTATGGCTACACCTTC. Translated, it gives CASSQPFPYYGYTF.

The chain uses TRBV29-1 and TRBJ1-1, with no clear D. The V and J ends lost 3 bases and 6 bases respectively, with 11 bases between them. This CDR3 has 12 amino acids. Germline CDR1 SQVTM, CDR2 ANQGSEA. CDR3: CSVDIASAEAFF. CDR3 nucleotides: TGCAGCGTTGATATCGCGAGCGCTGAAGCTTTCTTT.

The chain employs TRBV24-1 and TRBJ2-6; D remains unclear. Germline V gene sequence: CDR1 KGHDR, CDR2 SFDVKD. The CDR3 is 15 amino acids. Trimming left V 3 bases short and J 0 bases short, with 5 bases between. CDR3 DNA: TGTGCCACCAGTGATCGAGGCTCTGGGGCCAACGTCCTGACTTTC. It translates to CATSDRGSGANVLTF.